One sample yielded the 11 T cell receptor beta chains listed below, sequenced in a study of cytotoxic CD8 clonotypes in ibrutinib-treated CLL. Measured with immunoSEQ multiplex PCR; TCRdb has only the in-frame clones, and not every one. Here the sample spans around 200,000 clones, 60% to 80% being singletons. Material: PBMCs, obtained after 12 months of ibrutinib treatment. Receptors were obtained from a human donor with chronic lymphocytic leukemia.

This sequence joins TRBV30 and TRBJ2-7; no reliable D call. The CDR3 contains 13 residues. Trimming removed 0 bases at V and 2 bases at J, with 8 bases between. Germline V lookup: CDR1 GTSNPN, CDR2 SVGIG (reference sequence). The CDR3 here is CAWSVGHTYEQYF. As DNA, the CDR3 is TGTGCCTGGAGTGTTGGGCACACCTACGAGCAGTACTTC. Using reference TRBV30 and TRBJ2-7 for the parts outside the CDR3, the full variable domain is SQTIHQWPATLVQPVGSPLSLECTVEGTSNPNLYWYRQAAGRGLQLLFYSVGIGQISSEVPQNLSASRPQDRQFILSSKKLLLSDSGFYLCAWSVGHTYEQYFGPGTRLTVT.

The chain carries TRBV5-1 and TRBJ2-7; possible D gene TRBD2, 5 bases. Germline CDR1 reads SGHRS; CDR2 reads YFSETQ. The CDR3 loop spans 14 amino acids. Trimming pared 2 bases from V and 5 bases from J, leaving 14 bases between. CDR3 sequence: CASSFVGASNEQYF. The CDR3 DNA sequence: TGCGCCAGCAGCTTTGTGGGAGCTAGCAACGAGCAGTACTTC.

The CDR3 spells CASSRTTSRLNEKLFF. The CDR3 coding sequence is TGCGCCAGCAGCCGCACTACAAGCAGACTTAATGAAAAACTGTTTTTT. The chain combines TRBV4-1 with TRBJ1-4; D uncertain. Trimming pared 4 bases from V and 4 bases from J, leaving 16 bases between. The CDR3 extends over 16 amino acids. CDR1 MGHRA and CDR2 YSYEKL come from the germline V gene.

The chain recombines TRBV4-2 with TRBJ2-2; the match to TRBD2 covers 10 bases. V was pared by 3 bases and J by 8 bases, with 9 bases of the junction left unmatched. CDR3 length equals 16 residues. Germline V gives CDR1 LGHNA, CDR2 YNFKEQ. The CDR3 sequence is CASSHPSGGVGGELFF. The CDR3 nucleotides read TGTGCCAGCAGCCACCCCAGCGGGGGGGTTGGAGGGGAGCTGTTTTTT.

The chain combines TRBV5-6 with TRBJ2-7; a possible D gene is TRBD1 (6 bases). V lost 0 bases to trimming and J lost 2 bases, with 6 bases between them. This CDR3 region has 13 residues. Germline assignment: CDR1 SGHDT and CDR2 YYEEEE. This chain's CDR3 is CASSLDRAYEQYF. CDR3 DNA: TGTGCCAGCAGCTTGGACAGGGCCTACGAGCAGTACTTC.

The chain employs TRBV6-5 and TRBJ2-1; D is uncertain. Trimming shortened V by 4 bases and J by 8 bases, and 9 bases separated the two germline ends. This CDR3 region has 12 residues. From germline, CDR1 is MNHEY and CDR2 SVGAGI. The CDR3 nucleotides read TGTGCCAGCAGTTCGGTGGGATATGAGCAGTTCTTC. It translates to CASSSVGYEQFF.

The rearrangement uses TRBV15 and TRBJ2-7; a weak D match, TRBD2 (6 bases). CDR1 LNHNV and CDR2 YYDKDF come from the germline V gene (reference sequence). V was pared by 1 base and J by 1 base, with 11 bases between. CDR3 size: 15 residues. CDR3 loop: CATSRVGGKSYEQYF. The CDR3 DNA is TGTGCCACCAGCAGAGTTGGCGGGAAGTCCTACGAGCAGTACTTC.

The sample holds a few counts of this clone. V and J are TRBV7-9 and TRBJ1-1; the D is unclear. There are 13 residues in the CDR3. V lost 5 bases and J 6 bases, leaving 13 bases between the germline ends. The V gene's germline CDR1 is SEHNR and CDR2 FQNEAQ (reference sequence). The CDR3 here is CASSPPPDAEAFF. The CDR3 DNA reads TGTGCCAGCAGCCCCCCCCCAGACGCTGAAGCTTTCTTT.

V gene TRBV28 combines with J gene TRBJ1-2, with unresolved D. The CDR3 spans 15 residues. Per germline, CDR1 MDHEN and CDR2 SYDVKM. Trimming pared 3 bases from V and 5 bases from J, leaving 16 bases between. CDR3 nucleotides: TGTGCCAGCAGTTTGGGCTGGGAAGGTCGGTATGGCTACACCTTC. Amino acids: CASSLGWEGRYGYTF.

This chain uses TRBV5-4 with TRBJ2-7; the match to TRBD1 covers 11 bases. Germline values: CDR1 SGHNT, CDR2 YYREEE (reference sequence). J was trimmed by 4 bases and V by 4 bases; bases with no gene match: 7. This CDR3 is built from 15 residues. The CDR3 is CASSRRTGGFYEQYF. The CDR3 DNA follows: TGTGCCAGCAGCAGACGGACAGGGGGCTTTTACGAGCAGTACTTC.

This clone was detected once. The gene calls are TRBV27 and TRBJ2-7, with 8 bases matching TRBD1. The CDR3 totals 14 residues. Unmatched junction bases numbered 5, after V lost 5 bases and J lost 2 bases. Germline CDR1 MNHEY, CDR2 SMNVEV (reference sequence). CDR3 sequence reads: CASSPGQVTYEQYF. CDR3 nucleotide sequence: TGTGCCAGCAGTCCGGGACAGGTCACCTACGAGCAGTACTTC.